The following is a T cell receptor beta chain sequence with its context. The antigen remains undetermined. This sample stems from a study of cytotoxic CD8 clonotypes in ibrutinib-treated CLL. The overall study: Productive templates per sample averaged approximately 250,000; productive rearrangements, just under 95,000. Whole-study results and caveats: Having risen at ibrutinib response, clonality had fallen back toward baseline by progression. Lymph node repertoires were not studied, and sampling times were unmatched. Public clonotypes, an uncommon group, contracted or remained stable on treatment.

Germline V lookup: CDR1 SNHLY, CDR2 FYNNEI. Trimming cost V 4 bases and J 4 bases; bases outside gene matches: 6. The CDR3 is 15 amino acids. Generated by immunoSEQ multiplex PCR, the TCRdb table keeps only in-frame clones and is missing some. The table has 9,500 to 14,000 clones, around 81% seen once. This TCR was sampled from a human donor with chronic lymphocytic leukemia. The sequences come from PBMCs, collected at disease progression, from a patient treated with ibrutinib. The chain has TRBV2 and TRBJ1-3; TRBD1 aligns across 8 bases. CDR3 nucleotide sequence: TGTGCCAGCAGTGGAACAGGGGGAGAAGGAAACACCATATATTTT. It specifies CASSGTGGEGNTIYF.